One sample yielded the 22 T cell receptor beta chains listed below, sequenced in a study of T cell responses to AZD1222 COVID-19 vaccine. TCRdb's table, derived via immunoSEQ multiplex PCR, lists solely in-frame clones and lacks some. The sample yields under 50,000 clones, 80% to 90% seen once. Specimen: peripheral blood, collected 28 days after the second AZD1222 dose. The receptors stem from an adult who received the AZD1222 COVID-19 vaccine.

The genes are TRBV27 and TRBJ1-5, with 8 nucleotides matching TRBD1. V gave up 5 bases and J gave up 7 bases; unmatched junction bases: 13. From germline, CDR1 is MNHEY and CDR2 SMNVEV (reference sequence). This CDR3 spans 16 amino acids. CDR3 residues: CASSGTRQGRVQPQHF. CDR3 DNA: TGTGCCAGCAGTGGGACTAGACAGGGGAGAGTCCAGCCCCAGCATTTT.

In this sample, this clone turned up once. The chain employs TRBV5-4 and TRBJ1-1; 8 bases agree with TRBD1. The length of the CDR3 is 16 residues. Germline CDR1 and CDR2: SGHNT and YYREEE (reference sequence). The trim removed 0 bases at V and 0 bases at J, leaving 4 bases unmatched. The CDR3 nucleotides are TGTGCCAGCAGCTTGGGAGGACAGGGCATGAACACTGAAGCTTTCTTT. Translating gives CASSLGGQGMNTEAFF.

This clone was observed a handful of times. This sequence joins TRBV5-1 and TRBJ1-5; no clear D. V dropped 0 bases and J dropped 2 bases, with 9 bases sitting between them. The CDR3 has 15 residues. Germline V gene data show CDR1 as SGHRS and CDR2 as YFSETQ. In nucleotides, the CDR3 is TGCGCCAGCAGCTTGGGAACAGAAGGCAATCAGCCCCAGCATTTT. Translating it yields CASSLGTEGNQPQHF.

This chain uses TRBV3-1 (or the pseudogene TRBV3-2) with TRBJ2-5, with a tentative D call TRBD2 (5 bases). CDR3 length equals 17 residues. V was shortened by 0 bases and J by 7 bases, with 21 bases between the two germline ends. Germline-derived CDR1 and CDR2 are LGHDT and YNNKEL (reference sequence). CDR3 DNA: TGTGCCAGCAGCCAAGAGGATACCCCACTCCTTGCGGGGACCCAGTACTTC. It encodes CASSQEDTPLLAGTQYF.

This clone was observed a single time. The chain is built from TRBV7-8 and TRBJ2-2; D is unresolved. Trimming cost V 7 bases and J 1 base, with 7 bases left between them. This CDR3 is 13 amino acids long. Germline assignment: CDR1 SGHVS and CDR2 FQNEAQ. The CDR3 DNA reads as TGTGCCAGCACCAACATGAACACCGGGGAGCTGTTTTTT. Protein: CASTNMNTGELFF.

This clone was detected only once. This sequence joins TRBV19 and TRBJ1-2; 8 nucleotides agree with TRBD1. Germline V CDR1 and CDR2: LNHDA, SQIVND (reference sequence). The CDR3 covers 17 residues. V gave up 0 bases and J gave up 3 bases; unmatched junction bases: 9. The DNA of the CDR3 is TGTGCCAGTAGTATAGATCTACAGGCAGGGGGCCACTATGGCTACACCTTC. This codes for CASSIDLQAGGHYGYTF.

This sequence joins TRBV9 and TRBJ1-2; D gene ambiguous. Germline CDR1 is SGDLS and CDR2 is YYNGEE. Deletions cut 4 bases from V and 4 bases from J, with 11 bases between. CDR3 length: 13 residues. This CDR3 is CASSIGPGYGYTF. The CDR3 DNA sequence: TGTGCCAGCAGCATCGGGCCAGGCTATGGCTACACCTTC.

The chain recombines TRBV18 with TRBJ1-1; TRBD1 agrees at 8 bases. CDR1 is KGHSH and CDR2 is LQKENI in the germline V gene. The CDR3 sequence is 13 residues long. V lost 9 bases to trimming and J lost 2 bases; unmatched junction nucleotides: 5. The CDR3 loop is CASRDRSNTEAFF. DNA for the CDR3: TGTGCCAGTCGGGACAGGTCTAACACTGAAGCTTTCTTT.

The chain joins TRBV7-3 to TRBJ2-1; 10 bases are a match to TRBD2. Germline values: CDR1 SGHTA, CDR2 FQGTGA. The CDR3 sequence is 15 residues long. The J segment lost 4 bases and the V segment lost 2 bases, leaving 2 bases of the junction unmatched. CDR3 sequence reads: CASSLGLAVYNEQFF. The CDR3, as DNA: TGTGCCAGCAGCTTAGGACTAGCGGTGTACAATGAGCAGTTCTTC.

This chain links TRBV5-4 with TRBJ2-7, with TRBD2 as a possible D gene (5 bases). Germline V gene sequence: CDR1 SGHNT, CDR2 YYREEE (reference sequence). CDR3 length: 15 residues. Trimming took off 3 bases at V and 0 bases at J, with 13 bases between the two ends. In DNA, the CDR3 is TGTGCCAGCAGCTCCCCGAGCGGTAGCTCCTACGAGCAGTACTTC. Encoded protein: CASSSPSGSSYEQYF.

The chain uses TRBV7-2 and TRBJ2-1; D gene uncertain. Germline CDR1 is SGHTA and CDR2 is FQGNSA. The CDR3 runs 15 residues. V was cut by 6 bases and J by 0 bases, with 12 bases left in between. The CDR3 DNA is TGTGCCAGCAGGTTCACTACGAGCTCCTACAATGAGCAGTTCTTC. It codes for CASRFTTSSYNEQFF.

This clone was recorded once. The chain links TRBV4-1 to TRBJ2-5; 12 nucleotides agree with TRBD2. Germline assignment: CDR1 MGHRA and CDR2 YSYEKL. V dropped 0 bases and J dropped 8; count of bases not matched to a gene: 4. This CDR3 has 15 amino acids. The CDR3 here is CASSQDGLAGLTQYF. In DNA, the CDR3 is TGCGCCAGCAGCCAAGATGGACTAGCGGGACTAACCCAGTACTTC.

The chain uses TRBV28 and TRBJ2-1; TRBD1 agrees at 8 bases. J gave up 7 bases and V 8 bases, and 4 bases lay outside the gene matches. Germline V lookup: CDR1 MDHEN, CDR2 SYDVKM. The CDR3 contains 12 residues. The CDR3 DNA reads TGTGCCAGCGGGGACAGGTATAATGAGCAGTTCTTC. It codes for CASGDRYNEQFF.

V gene TRBV3-1 (or the pseudogene TRBV3-2) combines with J gene TRBJ1-1; D is unclear. Trimming took 5 bases from V and 1 from J, leaving 8 bases between them. The CDR3 is made up of 13 amino acids. CDR1 is LGHDT and CDR2 is YNNKEL in the germline V gene (reference sequence). CDR3 sequence: CASSLNQNTEAFF. CDR3 coding DNA: TGTGCCAGCAGCTTAAACCAGAACACTGAAGCTTTCTTT.

The chain carries TRBV29-1 and TRBJ2-1; TRBD2 agrees at 7 bases. The length of the CDR3 is 15 residues. J was trimmed by 7 bases and V by 6 bases; bases with no gene match: 15. The germline gives CDR1 SQVTM, CDR2 ANQGSEA. This chain's CDR3 is CSVDRLARASNEQFF. CDR3 DNA sequence: TGCAGCGTGGATCGACTAGCCAGAGCCTCGAATGAGCAGTTCTTC.

The rearrangement uses TRBV5-8 and TRBJ1-5; no clear D. The CDR3 has 16 residues. V shed 2 bases and J shed 0 bases, with 12 bases lying between them. Germline V CDR1 and CDR2: SGHTS, YDEGEE. This CDR3 reads CASSLEPKDSNQPQHF. CDR3 nucleotides: TGTGCCAGCAGCTTAGAACCGAAGGATAGCAATCAGCCCCAGCATTTT.

The chain's CDR3 is CSVEAKLAGGTSSYNEQFF. CDR3 DNA sequence: TGCAGCGTTGAAGCTAAACTAGCGGGAGGTACGAGCTCCTACAATGAGCAGTTCTTC. The rearrangement uses TRBV29-1 and TRBJ2-1; 12 bases align to TRBD2. Trimming cost V 1 base and J 0 bases; bases outside gene matches: 10. The CDR3 is made up of 19 amino acids. CDR1 and CDR2 from the germline V gene are SQVTM and ANQGSEA.

The V and J genes are TRBV6-6 and TRBJ2-3, with 7 nucleotides matching TRBD2. V shed 0 bases and J 1 base; nucleotides not matched to a gene: 4. This CDR3 comprises 16 residues. Germline-derived CDR1 and CDR2 are MNHNY and SVGAGI (reference sequence). CDR3 DNA: TGTGCCAGCAGTTACTCGAGGGCGGGGGGCACAGATACGCAGTATTTT. The encoded protein is CASSYSRAGGTDTQYF.

V gene TRBV7-8 combines with J gene TRBJ1-5; D gene uncertain. Trimming pared 3 bases from V and 0 bases from J, leaving 9 bases between. CDR1 is SGHVS and CDR2 is FQNEAQ in the germline V gene. The CDR3 extends over 15 amino acids. CDR3 sequence: CASSFSRLSNQPQHF. Here the CDR3 DNA reads TGTGCCAGCAGCTTTTCCAGGCTTAGCAATCAGCCCCAGCATTTT.

In nucleotides, the CDR3 is TGTGCCAGCAGCCTAGCGGGAATACTTGGGGGGGAGCTGTTTTTT. Protein: CASSLAGILGGELFF. V usage is TRBV3-1 (or the pseudogene TRBV3-2) and J usage is TRBJ2-2; the match to TRBD2 covers 8 bases. The CDR3 sequence is 15 residues long. With 4 bases clipped from V and 8 bases from J, the junction kept 9 bases outside the gene matches. Germline loops: CDR1 LGHDT, CDR2 YNNKEL (reference sequence).

CDR3 residues: CASSLADTYIYEQYF. CDR3 sequence (DNA): TGTGCCAGCAGCTTAGCCGACACTTATATCTACGAGCAGTACTTC. The chain uses TRBV11-2 and TRBJ2-7, with unresolved D. V lost 1 base and J lost 3, with 13 bases in between. From germline, CDR1 is SGHAT and CDR2 FQNNGV. This CDR3 comprises 15 residues.

V and J are TRBV29-1 and TRBJ2-7; weak D call: TRBD2 (5 bases). The V and J ends lost 1 base and 0 bases respectively, with 7 bases between them. Germline CDR1 reads SQVTM; CDR2 reads ANQGSEA. The CDR3 is 13 residues long. CDR3: CSVEAGNSYEQYF. The CDR3 nucleotides read TGCAGCGTTGAAGCGGGGAACTCCTACGAGCAGTACTTC.